These T cell receptor beta chains were read from a single sample in a study of T cells in Graves' hyperthyroidism and ophthalmopathy. TCRdb re-called the multiplex PCR reads through MiXCR, storing one row per CDR3 protein. The data contain about 37,000 distinct CDR3 sequences, roughly half of them singletons. Input material: blood. These receptors came from a man aged 35 to 55 with Graves' ophthalmopathy. The CDR3 runs from the conserved cysteine through the conserved F or W. The D gene is left open where the match is weak. Clone size appears in some rows only: once, few, many, or a class for an expanded clone.

j_call clone_size cdr3_length d_call v_call cdr3_nt cdr3_aa
TRBJ2-7 NA 17 NA TRBV4-2 TGTGCCAGCAGCCAAGTGATGGCCAGACAACCCTCCTACGAGCAGTACTTC CASSQVMARQPSYEQYF
TRBJ2-1 NA 16 TRBD1 TRBV9 TGTGCCAGCAGTGCTAGAAGGGACAGGGCGGGCAATGAGCAGTTCTTC CASSARRDRAGNEQFF
TRBJ2-1 many 15 TRBD2 TRBV5-7 TGTGCCAGCAGCCCCCCCGAAGCGGGGGACAATGAGCAGTTCTTC CASSPPEAGDNEQFF
TRBJ1-1 NA 12 NA TRBV20-1 TGCAGAGCTCCGGAGAGAGGGGGACGGGCTTTCTTT CRAPERGGRAFF
TRBJ2-7 many 13 TRBD1 TRBV12-3/TRBV12-4 TGTGCCAGCAGTCCACAGGGGGGAGACGAGCAGTACTTC CASSPQGGDEQYF
TRBJ2-7 NA 13 TRBD2 TRBV11-3 TGTGCCAGCAGCACCGGGGGGGCCGATATTCTGTACTTC CASSTGGADILYF
TRBJ2-3 NA 16 TRBD2 TRBV24-1 TGTGCCACCAGTGATTTCCCGCAGCGGGGGGGGGATACGCAGTATTTT CATSDFPQRGGDTQYF
TRBJ1-4 many 13 NA TRBV30 TGTGCCTGGAGTGGGGGGCTCAGGGAAAAACTGTTTTTT CAWSGGLREKLFF
TRBJ1-2 NA 15 NA TRBV5-1 TGCGCCGGCTCCATACGGGAGGGATTATACTATGGCTACACCTTC CAGSIREGLYYGYTF
TRBJ2-4 many 14 NA TRBV7-2 TGTGCCAGCAGCGCATCGGGGGCCAAAAACATTCAGTACTTC CASSASGAKNIQYF
TRBJ2-3 NA 14 NA TRBV25-1 TGTGCCAACAGGGCCCGCGGGCCCACAGATACGCAGTATTTT CANRARGPTDTQYF
TRBJ2-2 medium-sized 13 NA TRBV10-3 TGTGCCATCAGTGAAGGCCAGTCAGACGCGCTGTTTTTT CAISEGQSDALFF
TRBJ1-6 many 12 NA TRBV12-3/TRBV12-4 TGTGCCAGCAGTTTACCCCGATCGGCCCTCCACTTT CASSLPRSALHF
TRBJ2-7 NA 12 NA TRBV10-1 TGCGCCAGCAGTAGCGGCACCTACGAGCAGTACTTC CASSSGTYEQYF
TRBJ2-2 NA 16 NA TRBV13 TGTGCCAGCAGCTTAGGATGCCGGGGGGCGGAAGGGGAGCTGTTTTTT CASSLGCRGAEGELFF
TRBJ1-2 many 15 TRBD1 TRBV6-1 TGTGCCAGCAGTCCCTCGGGACAGGGGAGAGGCGGCTACACCTTC CASSPSGQGRGGYTF